Each of the 3 T cell receptor beta chains below was sequenced from the same sample in a study of CD8+CD57+ T cells in acquired aplastic anemia (dated by TCRdb to the late 2010s). Sequencing was carried out with an Illumina HiSeq 2000. Genomic DNA served as template for TCR beta VDJ combination and CDR3 sequence profiling. TCRdb cleaned the public reads at Q25 with fastp, built clones with MiXCR and kept in-frame beta chains. One record per CDR3 amino acid sequence lists the most common genes and DNA. In all, the sample holds around 250,000 distinct CDR3 sequences, and around three fifths of those were seen once. The top ten hold approximately 8% of the sample. Specimen: sorted CD4+, CD8+, or CD8+CD57+ T cells (not recorded which) from PBMCs. The receptors come from a human donor with severe aplastic anemia or a healthy control (not recorded which).

This clonotype was detected a few times. The V and J genes are TRBV29-1 and TRBJ2-1; weak D call: TRBD2 (6 bases). The CDR3 is made up of 18 amino acids. Germline values: CDR1 SQVTM, CDR2 ANQGSEA. Between the trimmed V and J ends, which lost 4 bases and 0 bases, there was a span of 22 bases. This CDR3 reads CSVAPLAWLATSYNEQFF. Here the CDR3 DNA reads TGCAGCGTTGCCCCCCTAGCGTGGCTGGCCACCTCCTACAATGAGCAGTTCTTC.

The V gene is TRBV24-1, the J gene TRBJ2-3; 7 nucleotides match TRBD1. V dropped 10 bases and J dropped 7; count of bases not matched to a gene: 4. CDR1 and CDR2 from the germline V gene are KGHDR and SFDVKD. The CDR3 loop spans 11 amino acids. The CDR3 spells CATADRNTQYF. The CDR3 DNA sequence: TGTGCCACGGCGGACAGGAATACGCAGTATTTT.

This chain uses TRBV15 with TRBJ2-5; no firm D call. The CDR3 consists of 14 residues. Germline V gives CDR1 LNHNV, CDR2 YYDKDF (reference sequence). V was cut by 0 bases and J by 4 bases, with 9 bases left in between. The CDR3 DNA reads TGTGCCACCAGCAGAGAACCCGAAGGAGAGACCCAGTACTTC. This gives the protein CATSREPEGETQYF.